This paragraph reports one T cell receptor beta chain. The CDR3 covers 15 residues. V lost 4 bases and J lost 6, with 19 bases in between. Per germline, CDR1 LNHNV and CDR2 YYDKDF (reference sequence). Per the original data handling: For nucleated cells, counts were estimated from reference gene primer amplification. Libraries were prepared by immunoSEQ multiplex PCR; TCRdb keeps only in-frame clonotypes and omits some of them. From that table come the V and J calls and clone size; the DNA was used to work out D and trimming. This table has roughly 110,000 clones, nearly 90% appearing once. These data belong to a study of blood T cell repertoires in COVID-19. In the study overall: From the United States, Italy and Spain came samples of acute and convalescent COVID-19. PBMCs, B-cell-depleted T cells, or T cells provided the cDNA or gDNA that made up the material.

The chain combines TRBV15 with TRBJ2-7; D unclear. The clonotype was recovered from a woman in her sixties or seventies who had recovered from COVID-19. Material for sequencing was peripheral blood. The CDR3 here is CATSTSRVVIGEQYF. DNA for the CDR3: TGTGCCACCAGCACTTCCCGGGTAGTGATCGGCGAGCAGTACTTC.